These T cell receptor beta chains were read from a single sample in a study of blood T cell repertoires in COVID-19. The assay was immunoSEQ multiplex PCR, and TCRdb's table has in-frame clones only and misses some. The table records 160,000 or so clones, 86% of them present only once. Sequencing was carried out using peripheral blood. The receptors here all came from a woman between 65 and 79 years old with acute or convalescent COVID-19. CDR3s include the opening cysteine and the closing phenylalanine or tryptophan. The D gene is left open where the match is weak. Only part of the rows carry a size: once, few, many, or a class if the clone is expanded.

D	V	size	J	CDR3	DNA
TRBD2	TRBV19	once	TRBJ2-7	CASSISLRTSGYEQYF	TGTGCCAGTAGTATCAGCCTCAGGACTAGCGGCTACGAGCAGTACTTC
TRBD1	TRBV6-6	few	TRBJ1-3	CASRRVGQGSRPSSGNTIYF	TGTGCCAGCAGGCGAGTCGGACAGGGGAGTCGACCCTCCTCTGGAAACACCATATATTTT
TRBD1	TRBV18	-	TRBJ2-2	CASSPRQGMNTGELFF	TGTGCCAGCTCACCGAGACAGGGGATGAACACCGGGGAGCTGTTTTTT
-	TRBV12-3/TRBV12-4	-	TRBJ1-1	CASSLAGGTEAFF	TGTGCCAGCAGTTTAGCAGGCGGGACTGAAGCTTTCTTT
-	TRBV4-1	-	TRBJ2-5	CASSQVSPGEGETQYF	TGCGCCAGCAGCCAAGTTTCTCCGGGAGAGGGGGAGACCCAGTACTTC
TRBD1	TRBV15	-	TRBJ2-7	CATSRPRTGGTYEQYF	TGTGCCACCAGCAGACCGAGGACAGGGGGTACCTACGAGCAGTACTTC
-	TRBV18	-	TRBJ2-2	CASSVLQGNRNTGELFF	TGTGCCAGCTCTGTTCTACAGGGAAACAGGAACACCGGGGAGCTGTTTTTT
-	TRBV30	-	TRBJ1-5	CACSGGAQPQHF	TGTGCCTGCTCCGGGGGGGCTCAGCCCCAGCATTTT
-	TRBV12-3/TRBV12-4	-	TRBJ1-1	CASKENREAFF	TGTGCCAGCAAAGAGAACAGGGAAGCTTTCTTT
-	TRBV23-1	-	TRBJ2-5	CASLIVGGGETQYF	TGCGCCAGCCTCATAGTCGGGGGAGGAGAGACCCAGTACTTC
-	TRBV6-2/TRBV6-3	-	TRBJ1-5	CASSYPQGGMRPQHF	TGTGCCAGCAGTTACCCACAGGGCGGAATGAGGCCCCAGCATTTT
-	TRBV10-1	-	TRBJ2-7	CASSEDRPYEQYF	TGCGCCAGCAGTGAGGACAGGCCCTACGAGCAGTACTTC
TRBD1	TRBV2	-	TRBJ1-5	CASRARGLGNQPQHF	TGTGCCAGCAGGGCCAGGGGGCTTGGCAATCAGCCCCAGCATTTT
-	TRBV3-1/TRBV3-2	-	TRBJ2-3	CASSQISKADGTQYF	TGTGCCAGCAGCCAAATTAGCAAGGCTGACGGTACGCAGTATTTT
-	TRBV10-3	-	TRBJ1-6	CAISVADNSPLHF	TGTGCCATCAGTGTGGCGGATAATTCACCCCTCCACTTT
TRBD1	TRBV28	-	TRBJ1-5	CASSSSGQGSQPQHF	TGTGCCAGCAGTTCTTCCGGACAGGGGAGTCAGCCCCAGCATTTT
-	TRBV5-6	once	TRBJ1-1	CASSRGRLNTEAFF	TGTGCCAGCAGCCGGGGGAGGCTGAACACTGAAGCTTTCTTT
TRBD1	TRBV11-2	once	TRBJ1-3	CASSYDRGAGNTIYF	TGTGCCAGCAGCTACGACAGGGGAGCGGGAAACACCATATATTTT
-	TRBV5-1	-	TRBJ1-3	CASSLEQISGNTIYF	TGCGCCAGCAGCTTGGAACAAATCTCTGGAAACACCATATATTTT
TRBD2	TRBV19	-	TRBJ2-1	CASSVVAGRYNEQFF	TGTGCCAGTAGTGTTGTAGCGGGAAGGTACAATGAGCAGTTCTTC
TRBD1	TRBV7-3	-	TRBJ2-2	CASSLTGTGNTGELFF	TGTGCCAGCAGCTTAACCGGGACAGGGAACACCGGGGAGCTGTTTTTT
-	TRBV5-8	-	TRBJ1-1	CASSLGDMNTEAFF	TGTGCCAGCAGCTTGGGGGACATGAACACTGAAGCTTTCTTT
-	TRBV2	-	TRBJ1-1	CASSEGAGWAEAFF	TGTGCCAGCAGTGAAGGGGCAGGGTGGGCTGAAGCTTTCTTT
TRBD1	TRBV30	-	TRBJ1-4	CAWSEGQGIEKLFF	TGTGCCTGGAGTGAGGGACAGGGGATAGAAAAACTGTTTTTT
-	TRBV19	once	TRBJ1-4	CASSLKTRRGEKLFF	TGTGCCAGTAGCCTGAAAACGAGGCGGGGAGAAAAACTGTTTTTT
TRBD1	TRBV7-2	once	TRBJ2-1	CASSLAAPTGEQFF	TGTGCCAGCAGCTTAGCGGCCCCGACAGGGGAGCAGTTCTTC
-	TRBV2	-	TRBJ1-1	CASSYRSLNTEAFF	TGTGCCAGCAGTTACAGGTCGTTGAACACTGAAGCTTTCTTT
-	TRBV7-9	-	TRBJ2-7	CASRQAGAGEQYF	TGTGCCAGCAGACAGGCAGGGGCGGGCGAGCAGTACTTC
TRBD1	TRBV19	-	TRBJ1-4	CASSLIQGRTNEKLFF	TGTGCCAGTAGCCTTATACAGGGGCGAACTAATGAAAAACTGTTTTTT
TRBD1	TRBV6-6	-	TRBJ1-2	CASSYRDRGSGNGYTF	TGTGCCAGCAGTTACCGGGACAGGGGGAGCGGAAATGGCTACACCTTC
TRBD1	TRBV7-9	-	TRBJ1-2	CASSLGPGQGMFGYTF	TGTGCCAGCAGCTTAGGTCCGGGACAGGGGATGTTTGGCTACACCTTC
-	TRBV6-1	-	TRBJ2-3	CASSEVGGKADTQYF	TGTGCCAGCAGTGAAGTGGGCGGGAAGGCAGATACGCAGTATTTT
TRBD1	TRBV7-2	-	TRBJ1-6	CASSEGQGNSPLHF	TGTGCCAGCAGCGAGGGACAGGGAAATTCACCCCTCCACTTT
TRBD1	TRBV16	-	TRBJ2-7	CASSRNPSVHTTPGGSTYEQYF	TGTGCCAGCAGCCGAAACCCATCAGTCCACACAACCCCAGGGGGCTCAACCTACGAGCAGTACTTC
-	TRBV5-5	once	TRBJ1-5	CASSLMAGENQPQHF	TGTGCCAGCAGCTTGATGGCTGGAGAGAATCAGCCCCAGCATTTT
TRBD2	TRBV7-2	-	TRBJ2-5	CASSLNSGGATPINQYF	TGTGCCAGCAGCTTAAATAGCGGGGGGGCCACGCCGATCAACCAGTACTTC
-	TRBV23-1	-	TRBJ2-1	CASSQDYGTYNEQFF	TGCGCCAGCAGTCAAGACTACGGAACCTACAATGAGCAGTTCTTC
TRBD2	TRBV11-2	-	TRBJ2-7	CASSSRLGGSFSYEQYF	TGTGCCAGCAGCTCACGTCTAGGCGGGAGCTTCTCCTACGAGCAGTACTTC
TRBD2	TRBV27	-	TRBJ2-7	CASSILAGLPYEQYF	TGTGCCAGCAGTATACTAGCGGGGCTTCCCTACGAGCAGTACTTC
-	TRBV7-8	-	TRBJ2-5	CASSPLGGARGTQYF	TGTGCCAGCAGCCCTTTAGGGGGGGCTCGTGGGACCCAGTACTTC
TRBD2	TRBV9	-	TRBJ2-7	CASSVGVAGGGQYF	TGTGCCAGCAGCGTAGGTGTAGCGGGAGGGGGACAGTACTTC
TRBD1	TRBV7-2	-	TRBJ1-5	CASSLRSRGMGQPQHF	TGTGCCAGCAGCTTAAGGAGCAGGGGGATGGGGCAGCCCCAGCATTTT
TRBD1	TRBV9	-	TRBJ1-2	CASSGGTGNFYGYTF	TGTGCCAGCAGCGGCGGGACAGGGAATTTTTATGGCTACACCTTC
TRBD1	TRBV4-3	-	TRBJ2-1	CASSHMGQYNEQFF	TGCGCCAGCAGCCATATGGGACAGTACAATGAGCAGTTCTTC
-	TRBV5-8	-	TRBJ1-2	CASSKPRAGYTF	TGTGCCAGCAGCAAGCCAAGAGCAGGCTACACCTTC
TRBD2	TRBV7-9	-	TRBJ2-1	CASSLTLTSGRADNEQFF	TGTGCCAGCAGCTTAACCCTGACTAGCGGGAGGGCCGATAATGAGCAGTTCTTC
TRBD2	TRBV27	-	TRBJ2-7	CASSSPQTSKVRVLYF	TGTGCCAGCAGTTCTCCGCAGACTAGCAAGGTTCGAGTGCTGTACTTC
TRBD2	TRBV11-3	-	TRBJ2-1	CASSSRETSSNEQFF	TGTGCCAGCAGCTCCCGGGAGACTAGCAGCAATGAGCAGTTCTTC
-	TRBV18	-	TRBJ1-1	CASSIQADMNTEAFF	TGTGCCAGCTCAATTCAGGCCGACATGAACACTGAAGCTTTCTTT
TRBD1	TRBV6-5	-	TRBJ1-5	CASIGQGSQPQHF	TGTGCCAGTATCGGACAGGGGAGTCAGCCCCAGCATTTT
TRBD2	TRBV4-3	-	TRBJ2-7	CASSQKTSGDYEQYF	TGCGCCAGCAGCCAAAAGACTAGCGGGGACTACGAGCAGTACTTC
TRBD2	TRBV14	-	TRBJ2-7	CASSPRGRSSYEQYF	TGTGCCAGCAGCCCCCGCGGGAGAAGCTCCTACGAGCAGTACTTC
-	TRBV7-9	-	TRBJ1-1	CASSALRRTGEAFF	TGTGCCAGCAGCGCACTCAGGAGGACGGGTGAAGCTTTCTTT